This entry lists 19 T cell receptor beta chains sequenced from one sample in a study of blood T cell repertoires in COVID-19. TCRdb's table, derived via immunoSEQ multiplex PCR, lists solely in-frame clones and lacks some. The data contain over 35,000 clones, about 80% of them singletons. Sequencing was carried out using peripheral blood. Receptors originate from a human donor with acute or convalescent COVID-19. The donor label of this sample is uncertain.

V usage is TRBV7-8 and J usage is TRBJ2-1; 8 bases agree with TRBD1. This CDR3 is 15 amino acids long. Per germline, CDR1 SGHVS and CDR2 FQNEAQ. V shed 6 bases, J shed 2 bases, and the junction held 6 bases outside the gene matches. The CDR3 region is CASRDRDRPYNEQFF. The CDR3 nucleotides read TGTGCCAGCAGGGACCGGGACAGGCCCTACAATGAGCAGTTCTTC.

This clone was seen more than once but under ten times. The V call is TRBV10-3, the J call TRBJ1-1; maybe TRBD1 (5 bases). Germline CDR1 is ENHRY and CDR2 is SYGVKD. This CDR3 is built from 13 residues. V dropped 6 bases and J dropped 3 bases, with 11 bases sitting between them. The CDR3, as DNA: TGTGCCATCAGCCAGGGTGGATACACTGAAGCTTTCTTT. The encoded protein is CAISQGGYTEAFF.

The chain couples TRBV6-2 or TRBV6-3 to TRBJ2-5; weak D call: TRBD2 (6 bases). V lost 5 bases and J 4 bases, leaving 23 bases between the germline ends. This CDR3 is built from 17 residues. Germline loops: CDR1 MNHEY, CDR2 SVGEGT. CDR3: CASSRTPETSLGETQYF. The CDR3 DNA sequence: TGTGCCAGCAGTCGCACCCCAGAGACTAGTTTGGGAGAGACCCAGTACTTC.

CDR3 protein: CASSLTGVNTEAFF. The CDR3 DNA follows: TGTGCCAGCTCATTGACAGGGGTGAACACTGAAGCTTTCTTT. V is TRBV18 and J is TRBJ1-1; TRBD1 matches 8 bases. Germline assignment: CDR1 KGHSH and CDR2 LQKENI. Unmatched junction bases numbered 2, after V lost 5 bases and J lost 0 bases. This CDR3 spans 14 amino acids.

V is TRBV4-3 and J is TRBJ1-1; D ambiguous. There are 15 residues in the CDR3. V was clipped by 0 bases and J by 4 bases, with 12 bases between them. Germline V lookup: CDR1 LGHNA, CDR2 YSLEER. Written as DNA, the CDR3 is TGCGCCAGCAGCCAAGACTTCGGGGAGTTCACTGAAGCTTTCTTT. Translating it yields CASSQDFGEFTEAFF.

The chain joins TRBV2 to TRBJ1-2, with 7 bases lining up with TRBD1. This CDR3 has 15 residues. The germline gives CDR1 SNHLY, CDR2 FYNNEI. With 8 bases clipped from V and 4 bases from J, the junction kept 13 bases outside the gene matches. The CDR3 DNA follows: TGTGCCAGCGGAATACGACAGGGTGGGGTCTATGGCTACACCTTC. This encodes CASGIRQGGVYGYTF.

The chain joins TRBV2 to TRBJ1-6; TRBD1 agrees at 7 bases. Germline trimming cut 6 bases from V and 7 bases from J; bases unmatched to any gene: 6. The CDR3 spans 14 residues. CDR1 is SNHLY, CDR2 FYNNEI, per germline. The CDR3 nucleotides read TGTGCCAGCAGCGAACAGGGGTTGAATTCACCCCTCCACTTT. It codes for CASSEQGLNSPLHF.

The CDR3: CASSSGQGAGDQPQHF. CDR3 bases: TGTGCCAGCAGTTCGGGACAGGGGGCTGGAGATCAGCCCCAGCATTTT. The chain combines TRBV27 with TRBJ1-5, with TRBD1 matching 12 bases. Germline assignment: CDR1 MNHEY and CDR2 SMNVEV (reference sequence). The junction had 6 bases not matched to a gene; V was cut back by 4 bases and J by 5 bases. This CDR3 is 16 amino acids long.

The V and J genes are TRBV7-2 and TRBJ2-3; tentatively, D is TRBD2 (6 bases). V lost 3 bases and J lost 0, with 16 bases in between. Germline values: CDR1 SGHTA, CDR2 FQGNSA. CDR3 size: 17 residues. The CDR3 region is CASSFPPGGTSTDTQYF. In DNA, the CDR3 is TGTGCCAGCAGCTTCCCCCCCGGCGGGACTAGCACAGATACGCAGTATTTT. Complete variable domain (other parts from reference TRBV7-2 and TRBJ2-3): GAGVSQSPSNKVTEKGKDVELRCDPISGHTALYWYRQSLGQGLEFLIYFQGNSAPDKSGLPSDRFSAERTGGSVSTLTIQRTQQEDSAVYLCASSFPPGGTSTDTQYFGPGTRLTVL.

This sequence joins TRBV4-2 and TRBJ2-2, with D possibly TRBD2 on 7 matching bases. CDR1 and CDR2 (germline): LGHNA, YNFKEQ. Trimming removed 4 bases at V and 6 bases at J, with 24 bases between. This CDR3 has 18 residues. This CDR3 reads CASSLKSGGSEGAGELFF. CDR3 coding DNA: TGTGCCAGCAGCCTCAAGTCGGGAGGCTCGGAGGGGGCCGGGGAGCTGTTTTTT.

CDR3 sequence (DNA): TGTGCCAGCAGTGGGGGCAGGGGCTACGAGCAGTACTTC. Amino acids: CASSGGRGYEQYF. J is TRBJ2-7 and V is TRBV2; D is perhaps TRBD1 (6 bases). V lost 4 bases, J lost 3 bases, and 10 bases lay in between. Per the germline V gene, CDR1 is SNHLY and CDR2 is FYNNEI. This CDR3 region has 13 residues.

This chain uses TRBV18 with TRBJ1-5; D is perhaps TRBD1 (5 bases). The germline V and J ends were trimmed by 1 base and 4 bases, with 11 bases remaining between them. The CDR3 consists of 15 residues. Germline V gene data show CDR1 as KGHSH and CDR2 as LQKENI. The CDR3 nucleotides are TGTGCCAGCTCACCACGCGGGACCGATAATCAGCCCCAGCATTTT. Its translation is CASSPRGTDNQPQHF.

This clone was seen just once. The V and J genes are TRBV19 and TRBJ2-5; D might be TRBD1 (6 bases). Germline-derived CDR1 and CDR2 are LNHDA and SQIVND (reference sequence). V was cut by 3 bases and J by 4 bases, with 9 bases left in between. This CDR3 spans 13 amino acids. DNA for the CDR3: TGTGCCAGTAGTATCCAGGGGCGAGAGACCCAGTACTTC. It specifies CASSIQGRETQYF.

This clone was found once. The V call is TRBV5-4, the J call TRBJ1-1; tentatively, D is TRBD1 (5 bases). With 1 base removed from V and 3 bases from J, the gap between germline ends came to 10 bases. Per germline, CDR1 SGHNT and CDR2 YYREEE (reference sequence). This CDR3 has 14 residues. CDR3 DNA: TGTGCCAGCAGCTTGAAGGGGCCTCACACTGAAGCTTTCTTT. Translated: CASSLKGPHTEAFF. The entire variable domain, with the rest obtained from reference TRBV5-4 and TRBJ1-1, is as follows: ETGVTQSPTHLIKTRGQQVTLRCSSQSGHNTVSWYQQALGQGPQFIFQYYREEENGRGNFPPRFSGLQFPNYSSELNVNALELDDSALYLCASSLKGPHTEAFFGQGTRLTVV.

CDR3 sequence reads: CASSLVGSTDTQYF. The CDR3 region has the DNA TGTGCCAGCAGCTTAGTTGGCAGCACAGATACGCAGTATTTT. This rearrangement joins TRBV7-8 to TRBJ2-3; unclear D gene. CDR3 length: 14 amino acids. Per germline, CDR1 SGHVS and CDR2 FQNEAQ. V was clipped by 1 base and J by 0 bases, with 5 bases between them.

This clone was detected a few times. The genes are TRBV19 and TRBJ1-1; a weak D match, TRBD1 (6 bases). Trimming took 5 bases from V and 5 from J, leaving 12 bases between them. This CDR3 is built from 13 residues. The V gene's germline CDR1 is LNHDA and CDR2 SQIVND (reference sequence). The CDR3 protein is CASSQGRGTEAFF. The CDR3 DNA sequence: TGTGCCAGTAGTCAGGGGAGGGGAACTGAAGCTTTCTTT.

The chain recombines TRBV24-1 with TRBJ2-1; 7 nucleotides match TRBD2. The length of the CDR3 is 14 residues. Germline V gives CDR1 KGHDR, CDR2 SFDVKD. V lost 10 bases, J lost 1 base, and 6 bases stayed unmatched. The CDR3 sequence is CATKSGGSYNEQFF. CDR3 DNA: TGTGCCACAAAATCGGGAGGTTCCTACAATGAGCAGTTCTTC.

The J gene is TRBJ2-5, the V gene TRBV7-3; the D is unclear. Trimming took off 5 bases at V and 3 bases at J, with 10 bases between the two ends. This CDR3 comprises 13 residues. Germline CDR1 reads SGHTA; CDR2 reads FQGTGA. As DNA, the CDR3 is TGTGCCAGCAGCCGGGTCTTGGAAGAGACCCAGTACTTC. Translation: CASSRVLEETQYF.

CDR3 residues: CASSLALDNEQFF. DNA for the CDR3: TGTGCCAGCAGCTTAGCACTAGACAATGAGCAGTTCTTC. The chain recombines TRBV7-3 with TRBJ2-1; D is perhaps TRBD2 (5 bases). Per the germline V gene, CDR1 is SGHTA and CDR2 is FQGTGA. Trimming took 2 bases from V and 5 from J, leaving 7 bases between them. There are 13 residues in the CDR3. Full variable domain (remainder filled in from reference TRBV7-3 and TRBJ2-1): GAGVSQTPSNKVTEKGKYVELRCDPISGHTALYWYRQSLGQGPEFLIYFQGTGAADDSGLPNDRFFAVRPEGSVSTLKIQRTERGDSAVYLCASSLALDNEQFFGPGTRLTVL.